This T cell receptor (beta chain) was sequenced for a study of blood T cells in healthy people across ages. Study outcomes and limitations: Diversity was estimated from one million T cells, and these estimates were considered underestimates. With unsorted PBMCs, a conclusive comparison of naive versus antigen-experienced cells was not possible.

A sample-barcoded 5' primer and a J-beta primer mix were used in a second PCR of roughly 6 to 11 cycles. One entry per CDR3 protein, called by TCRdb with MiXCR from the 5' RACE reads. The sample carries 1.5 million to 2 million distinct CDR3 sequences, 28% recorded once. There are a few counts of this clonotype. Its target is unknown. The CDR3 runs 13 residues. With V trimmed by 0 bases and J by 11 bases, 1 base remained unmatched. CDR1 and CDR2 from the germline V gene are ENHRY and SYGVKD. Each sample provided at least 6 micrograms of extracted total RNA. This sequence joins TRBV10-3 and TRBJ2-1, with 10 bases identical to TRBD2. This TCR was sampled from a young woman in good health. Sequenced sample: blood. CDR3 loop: CAISESTSGKQFF. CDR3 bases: TGTGCCATCAGTGAGTCCACTAGCGGGAAGCAGTTCTTC.